The 10 T cell receptor beta chains given below trace back to one sample, sequenced in a study of T cell changes during pregnancy in multiple sclerosis. Assay: immunoSEQ multiplex PCR; the TCRdb copy retains only in-frame clones and omits some. This table holds 50,000 or so clones, roughly 93% found once. Sequences were derived from CD8+ T cells from peripheral blood mononuclear cells, sampled after pregnancy. These receptors were taken from a female donor with multiple sclerosis, enrolled in a pregnancy study.

DNA for the CDR3: TGTGCCAGCAGCCGGACAGGAAACTATGGCTACACCTTC. It is translated as CASSRTGNYGYTF. The chain joins TRBV6-6 to TRBJ1-2, with 7 bases that match TRBD1. Germline V CDR1 and CDR2: MNHNY, SVGAGI (reference sequence). J lost 2 bases, V lost 6 bases, and 3 bases had no gene match. This CDR3 is built from 13 residues.

This chain connects TRBV28 to TRBJ2-7, with D unresolved. Trimming shortened V by 2 bases and J by 6 bases, and 11 bases separated the two germline ends. This CDR3 is 13 amino acids long. Per germline, CDR1 MDHEN and CDR2 SYDVKM. CDR3 DNA sequence: TGTGCCAGCAGTTTACCCCTTAAGAGCGAGCAGTACTTC. Translating it yields CASSLPLKSEQYF.

The rearrangement links TRBV15 to TRBJ2-5; D is perhaps TRBD1 (8 bases). CDR3 length equals 13 residues. The germline gives CDR1 LNHNV, CDR2 YYDKDF (reference sequence). Trimming pared 5 bases from V and 5 bases from J, leaving 12 bases between. CDR3 DNA sequence: TGTGCCACCAGCTCACAGGGGGGGGAGACCCAGTACTTC. The encoded protein is CATSSQGGETQYF. Full variable domain (remainder filled in from reference TRBV15 and TRBJ2-5): DAMVIQNPRYQVTQFGKPVTLSCSQTLNHNVMYWYQQKSSQAPKLLFHYYDKDFNNEADTPDNFQSRRPNTSFCFLDIRSPGLGDTAMYLCATSSQGGETQYFGPGTRLLVL.

The chain is built from TRBV11-2 and TRBJ2-5; the match to TRBD2 covers 8 bases. CDR1 and CDR2 from the germline V gene are SGHAT and FQNNGV. V trimming: 5 bases; J trimming: 5 bases; junction bases outside the gene matches: 7. The CDR3 runs to 14 residues. The CDR3 loop is CASSPSGQGETQYF. Written as DNA, the CDR3 is TGTGCCAGCAGCCCTAGCGGGCAGGGCGAGACCCAGTACTTC. Full variable domain (rest looked up from reference TRBV11-2 and TRBJ2-5): EAGVAQSPRYKIIEKRQSVAFWCNPISGHATLYWYQQILGQGPKLLIQFQNNGVVDDSQLPKDRFSAERLKGVDSTLKIQPAKLEDSAVYLCASSPSGQGETQYFGPGTRLLVL.

The V gene is TRBV27, the J gene TRBJ1-2; D is unclear. CDR3 size: 13 residues. Trimming stripped 4 bases from V and 8 bases from J, with 14 bases between. The germline gives CDR1 MNHEY, CDR2 SMNVEV (reference sequence). The CDR3 spells CASSSRVADGYTF. CDR3 nucleotides: TGTGCCAGCAGTTCCCGGGTGGCTGACGGCTACACCTTC.

The chain links TRBV11-1 to TRBJ2-7, with D perhaps TRBD2 (6 bases). CDR1 SGHAT and CDR2 FQDESV come from the germline V gene (reference sequence). The CDR3 runs 13 residues. The V gene lost 3 bases and the J gene lost 5 bases, with 11 bases spanning the gap. The chain's CDR3 is CASSFSGRNEQYF. Here the CDR3 DNA reads TGTGCCAGCAGCTTTAGCGGACGCAACGAGCAGTACTTC.

The chain is built from TRBV28 and TRBJ2-6; 7 bases align to TRBD1. Looked up from germline, CDR1 is MDHEN and CDR2 is SYDVKM. The CDR3 consists of 16 residues. J lost 2 bases, V lost 3 bases, and 4 bases had no gene match. In DNA form, the CDR3 reads TGTGCCAGCAGTTTGGGCACAGGGGCTGGGGCCAACGTCCTGACTTTC. The encoded protein is CASSLGTGAGANVLTF. The entire variable domain, with the rest obtained from reference TRBV28 and TRBJ2-6, is as follows: DVKVTQSSRYLVKRTGEKVFLECVQDMDHENMFWYRQDPGLGLRLIYFSYDVKMKEKGDIPEGYSVSREKKERFSLILESASTNQTSMYLCASSLGTGAGANVLTFGAGSRLTVL.

The chain carries TRBV5-1 and TRBJ2-5; TRBD1 agrees at 7 bases. The germline V gene encodes CDR1 SGHRS and CDR2 YFSETQ. The J segment lost 4 bases and the V segment lost 0 bases, leaving 3 bases of the junction unmatched. This CDR3 has 14 residues. CDR3: CASSLATGLETQYF. CDR3 bases: TGCGCCAGCAGCTTGGCGACAGGGTTAGAGACCCAGTACTTC.

The V call is TRBV2, the J call TRBJ2-1; unclear D gene. V dropped 6 bases and J dropped 6 bases, with 12 bases sitting between them. CDR1 and CDR2 (germline): SNHLY, FYNNEI. The CDR3 consists of 13 residues. For the CDR3, the DNA is TGTGCCAGCAGAGAGTTAGTCGGCAATGAGCAGTTCTTC. The encoded protein is CASRELVGNEQFF.

The chain uses TRBV27 and TRBJ1-1; D gene uncertain. CDR3 length equals 15 residues. Germline V gene sequence: CDR1 MNHEY, CDR2 SMNVEV (reference sequence). Trimming took 6 bases from V and 3 from J, leaving 17 bases between them. The CDR3 nucleotides are TGTGCCAGCAGCCTCCTCGGAGGATTTGACACTGAAGCTTTCTTT. This gives the protein CASSLLGGFDTEAFF.